These 20 T cell receptor beta chains share one sample of origin, sequenced in a study of T cell responses to AZD1222 COVID-19 vaccine. Only in-frame clones appear in the TCRdb table, and some are missing; sequencing was by immunoSEQ multiplex PCR. The table lists 100,000 to 150,000 clones, about nine tenths of them singletons, with approximately 8% in the top ten. The sequencing used peripheral blood, collected 28 days after the second AZD1222 dose. The receptor source for this set is an adult who received the AZD1222 COVID-19 vaccine.

The V and J genes are TRBV5-1 and TRBJ2-5; 8 bases agree with TRBD2. Germline V gene sequence: CDR1 SGHRS, CDR2 YFSETQ. V lost 3 bases, J lost 0 bases, and 10 bases stayed unmatched. The CDR3 runs to 17 residues. CDR3 sequence (DNA): TGCGCCAGCAGCTCGAAGTTGGCGGGGGGATACCAAGAGACCCAGTACTTC. Its translation: CASSSKLAGGYQETQYF.

Here the CDR3 DNA reads TGTGCCAGTAGCGACCGGGACCGCGAGAGCGACAATGAGCAGTTCTTC. This codes for CASSDRDRESDNEQFF. This chain links TRBV19 with TRBJ2-1; D tentatively reads TRBD1 or TRBD2 (5 bases each). Trimming left V 6 bases short and J 5 bases short, with 20 bases between. Per the germline V gene, CDR1 is LNHDA and CDR2 is SQIVND (reference sequence). The CDR3 totals 16 residues.

A note on this clone: Other nucleotide sequences in the sample specify the same CDR3. The chain combines TRBV27 with TRBJ2-1; TRBD1 matches 9 bases. CDR1 MNHEY and CDR2 SMNVEV come from the germline V gene (reference sequence). This CDR3 has 16 amino acids. V dropped 2 bases and J dropped 4; count of bases not matched to a gene: 6. The CDR3 coding sequence is TGTGCCAGCAGTTTAATTTCGGGACAGGGATACAATGAGCAGTTCTTC. It encodes CASSLISGQGYNEQFF.

DNA of the CDR3: TGTGCCAGCTCCTTCGGACAGGGCAATGACTATGGCTACACCTTC. Residues: CASSFGQGNDYGYTF. The chain recombines TRBV18 with TRBJ1-2, with TRBD1 matching over 8 bases. From germline, CDR1 is KGHSH and CDR2 LQKENI. V lost 6 bases, J lost 3 bases, and 9 bases stayed unmatched. This CDR3 has 15 residues.

The rearrangement joins TRBV11-2 to TRBJ2-1; D might be TRBD1 (7 bases). The CDR3 has 16 amino acids. CDR1 and CDR2 from the germline V gene are SGHAT and FQNNGV. The V and J ends lost 3 bases and 6 bases respectively, with 18 bases between them. The CDR3 here is CASSFLWAGGGNEQFF. The CDR3 DNA follows: TGTGCCAGCAGCTTCCTCTGGGCAGGGGGAGGCAATGAGCAGTTCTTC.

The chain joins TRBV30 to TRBJ2-7, with 8 bases that match TRBD2. In germline, CDR1 is GTSNPN, CDR2 SVGIG (reference sequence). The J segment lost 3 bases and the V segment lost 2 bases, leaving 9 bases of the junction unmatched. CDR3 length: 15 residues. Here the CDR3 DNA reads TGTGCCTGGAGTCCCATAGCGGGGAGGGACTACGAGCAGTACTTC. Its protein product is CAWSPIAGRDYEQYF.

The gene calls are TRBV13 and TRBJ2-1; 12 bases are a match to TRBD2. This CDR3 is built from 15 residues. Germline values: CDR1 PRHDT, CDR2 FYEKMQ (reference sequence). Trimming removed 4 bases from V and 12 bases from J; junction bases left unmatched: 10. This chain's CDR3 is CASSSRTSGNSWQFF. The CDR3 DNA reads as TGTGCCAGCAGCTCCCGGACTAGCGGGAATAGCTGGCAGTTCTTC.

In this sample, this clone turned up once. The gene calls are TRBV6-5 and TRBJ1-2, with 10 positions matching TRBD1. The V and J ends lost 2 bases and 8 bases, in that order; junction bases with no gene match: 5. This CDR3 has 14 residues. Germline CDR1 and CDR2: MNHEY and SVGAGI. This CDR3 is CASSYRDRGFGYTF. DNA of the CDR3: TGTGCCAGCAGTTACCGGGACAGGGGTTTCGGCTACACCTTC.

CDR3 coding DNA: TGCAGCGTTGGTAGGGCTCAGCCCTCCCGGAGGACTGAAGCTTTCTTT. Its translation: CSVGRAQPSRRTEAFF. The J gene is TRBJ1-1, the V gene TRBV29-1, with D uncertain. The CDR3 covers 16 residues. The V end was cut by 4 bases, the J end by 5 bases, with 23 bases between. The germline gives CDR1 SQVTM, CDR2 ANQGSEA.

The V gene is TRBV28, the J gene TRBJ1-4; D is undetermined. CDR3 length equals 18 residues. The germline gives CDR1 MDHEN, CDR2 SYDVKM. V lost 0 bases and J 7 bases, leaving 21 bases between the germline ends. The DNA of the CDR3 is TGTGCCAGCAGTTTATGGGACTACCGGCAGAGGAAGCCTGAAAAACTGTTTTTT. Its protein product is CASSLWDYRQRKPEKLFF.

The chain joins TRBV11-2 to TRBJ1-1; D gene uncertain. The length of the CDR3 is 13 residues. Looked up from germline, CDR1 is SGHAT and CDR2 is FQNNGV. Deletions cut 3 bases from V and 1 base from J, with 6 bases between. The CDR3 region has the DNA TGTGCCAGCAGCTTTACCAGGAACACTGAAGCTTTCTTT. Translated, it gives CASSFTRNTEAFF. Complete variable domain (other parts from reference TRBV11-2 and TRBJ1-1): EAGVAQSPRYKIIEKRQSVAFWCNPISGHATLYWYQQILGQGPKLLIQFQNNGVVDDSQLPKDRFSAERLKGVDSTLKIQPAKLEDSAVYLCASSFTRNTEAFFGQGTRLTVV.

V and J are TRBV5-6 and TRBJ2-7, with D tentatively TRBD1 (5 bases). Germline loops: CDR1 SGHDT, CDR2 YYEEEE. This CDR3 region has 15 residues. V lost 0 bases, J lost 9 bases, and 19 bases lay in between. CDR3 region: CASSLGQLISGVQYF. CDR3 bases: TGTGCCAGCAGCTTGGGACAGCTCATTTCTGGTGTGCAGTACTTC. The full variable domain, rest sourced from reference TRBV5-6 and TRBJ2-7, is DAGVTQSPTHLIKTRGQQVTLRCSPKSGHDTVSWYQQALGQGPQFIFQYYEEEERQRGNFPDRFSGHQFPNYSSELNVNALLLGDSALYLCASSLGQLISGVQYFGPGTRLTVT.

V is TRBV7-6 and J is TRBJ1-1; 10 bases agree with TRBD1. This CDR3 is built from 14 residues. Germline V CDR1 and CDR2: SGHVS, FNYEAQ. The V and J ends lost 1 base and 6 bases, in that order; junction bases with no gene match: 2. The DNA for the CDR3 is TGTGCCAGCAGCTTAGGAGGACAGGGGGCTGAAGCTTTCTTT. Residues: CASSLGGQGAEAFF.

The CDR3 DNA sequence: TGTGCCAGCTCACCAAAAGACAGGGGAATAAGTCAGCCCCAGCATTTT. Translating it yields CASSPKDRGISQPQHF. The chain is built from TRBV18 and TRBJ1-5; 8 nucleotides match TRBD1. V was pared by 2 bases and J by 6 bases, with 9 bases of the junction left unmatched. CDR1 is KGHSH, CDR2 LQKENI, per germline. The CDR3 is made up of 16 amino acids. The variable domain in full, with the rest retrieved from reference TRBV18 and TRBJ1-5, is NAGVMQNPRHLVRRRGQEARLRCSPMKGHSHVYWYRQLPEEGLKFMVYLQKENIIDESGMPKERFSAEFPKEGPSILRIQQVVRGDSAAYFCASSPKDRGISQPQHFGDGTRLSIL.

This CDR3 reads CSIKTGSNTDTQYF. For the CDR3, the DNA is TGCAGCATCAAGACAGGGTCAAACACAGATACGCAGTATTTT. The chain couples TRBV29-1 to TRBJ2-3; the match to TRBD1 covers 7 bases. Germline V gene sequence: CDR1 SQVTM, CDR2 ANQGSEA. V trimming: 8 bases; J trimming: 2 bases; junction bases outside the gene matches: 10. CDR3 length: 14 amino acids.

The rearrangement links TRBV24-1 to TRBJ2-5; no firm D call. The V end was cut by 3 bases, the J end by 4 bases, with 11 bases between. Germline loops: CDR1 KGHDR, CDR2 SFDVKD. This CDR3 comprises 14 residues. The CDR3 bases are TGTGCCACCAGTGATCTGGGTATTCCAGAGACCCAGTACTTC. Translated: CATSDLGIPETQYF.

This chain connects TRBV28 to TRBJ1-2; D unresolved. The CDR3 length is 12 residues. V lost 6 bases, J lost 4 bases, and 9 bases lay in between. The germline CDR1 and CDR2 sequences are MDHEN and SYDVKM. CDR3: CASRARIYGYTF. In DNA, the CDR3 is TGTGCCAGCAGGGCACGAATCTATGGCTACACCTTC.

This chain uses TRBV5-1 with TRBJ2-1; weak D call: TRBD1 (6 bases). Trimming cost V 3 bases and J 5 bases, with 15 bases left between them. Germline-derived CDR1 and CDR2 are SGHRS and YFSETQ. This CDR3 is 15 amino acids long. CDR3 nucleotide sequence: TGCGCCAGCAGCTCCGGGACAAGAGGAGACAATGAGCAGTTCTTC. The encoded protein is CASSSGTRGDNEQFF.

This chain uses TRBV5-1 with TRBJ2-7; D may be TRBD1 (6 bases). The CDR3 loop spans 14 amino acids. Germline CDR1 SGHRS, CDR2 YFSETQ. V shed 4 bases and J shed 2 bases, with 13 bases lying between them. CDR3 amino acids: CASSPTDRTYEQYF. CDR3 coding DNA: TGCGCCAGCAGCCCAACGGACAGAACCTACGAGCAGTACTTC.

CDR3 DNA sequence: TGCGCCAGCAGCCATACAGGGGCCTACGAGCAGTACTTC. The encoded protein is CASSHTGAYEQYF. The rearrangement links TRBV4-1 to TRBJ2-7; 7 bases are a match to TRBD1. Germline V CDR1 and CDR2: MGHRA, YSYEKL. There are 13 residues in the CDR3. J was trimmed by 2 bases and V by 3 bases; bases with no gene match: 1.